This entry lists 26 T cell receptor beta chains sequenced from one sample in a study of T-cell memory formation after mild COVID-19. TCRdb redid the calling of the 5' RACE reads with MiXCR, one entry per CDR3 protein. The sample holds about 110,000 distinct CDR3 sequences; 15% to 20% are singletons and the top ten take less than 6%. Specimen: PBMCs or a T cell subset sorted from them (not recorded which). The receptor set was obtained from a man between 18 and 29 years old who had mild COVID-19 (a few samples of this study predate the infection). Cell type and time point are not known.

CDR3 DNA sequence: TGTGCCAGCAGGGGCCGGGGACAGGGTTTTTACGAGCAGTACTTC. The encoded protein is CASRGRGQGFYEQYF. V is TRBV11-2 and J is TRBJ2-7; 9 bases are a match to TRBD1. This CDR3 contains 15 residues. V gave up 6 bases and J gave up 4 bases; unmatched junction bases: 10. Germline values: CDR1 SGHAT, CDR2 FQNNGV.

The gene calls are TRBV7-6 and TRBJ2-2, with a weak D call TRBD1 (5 bases). The CDR3 spans 15 residues. Germline CDR1 SGHVS, CDR2 FNYEAQ. V lost 6 bases to trimming and J lost 4 bases, with 15 bases between them. DNA for the CDR3: TGTGCCAGCAGTCCGCAGGGTATTGGCACCGGGGAGCTGTTTTTT. Translated: CASSPQGIGTGELFF.

V usage is TRBV12-3 or TRBV12-4 and J usage is TRBJ2-2; 7 nucleotides agree with TRBD2. The CDR3 covers 15 residues. J was trimmed by 7 bases and V by 1 base; bases with no gene match: 6. Here the CDR3 reads CASSLVAAGVGELFF. The CDR3 DNA reads TGTGCCAGCAGTTTAGTCGCCGCGGGGGTCGGGGAGCTGTTTTTT.

There are a few counts of this clonotype. This sequence joins TRBV28 and TRBJ2-7; tentatively, D is TRBD1 (5 bases). Trimming took 6 bases from V and 2 from J, leaving 17 bases between them. From germline, CDR1 is MDHEN and CDR2 SYDVKM. The CDR3 contains 15 residues. This chain's CDR3 is CASRENRGRAYEQYF. CDR3 coding DNA: TGTGCCAGCAGGGAGAATAGGGGCCGGGCCTACGAGCAGTACTTC.

The chain carries TRBV4-3 and TRBJ2-5, with 7 bases lining up with TRBD1. After removal of 1 base from V and 1 base from J, the junction contained 3 bases not matched to a gene. From germline, CDR1 is LGHNA and CDR2 YSLEER. This CDR3 has 15 residues. The CDR3 coding sequence is TGCGCCAGCAGCCAAGGCCCAGGGGGCCAAGAGACCCAGTACTTC. Amino acids: CASSQGPGGQETQYF.

CDR3 DNA sequence: TGTGCCAGCAGCTTAGATAAGGGGTTCATGAACACTGAAGCTTTCTTT. Protein sequence: CASSLDKGFMNTEAFF. V is TRBV11-2 and J is TRBJ1-1; tentative D call: TRBD1 (5 bases). The germline V gene encodes CDR1 SGHAT and CDR2 FQNNGV. The CDR3 runs to 16 residues. Trimming cost V 0 bases and J 0 bases, with 11 bases left between them.

The rearrangement uses TRBV28 and TRBJ2-3; D gene ambiguous. The CDR3 is made up of 12 amino acids. The germline V and J ends were trimmed by 1 base and 5 bases, with 4 bases remaining between them. In germline, CDR1 is MDHEN, CDR2 SYDVKM. The CDR3 protein is CASSLFQDTQYF. The CDR3 DNA reads TGTGCCAGCAGTTTATTCCAAGATACGCAGTATTTT. Full variable domain (missing parts from reference TRBV28 and TRBJ2-3): DVKVTQSSRYLVKRTGEKVFLECVQDMDHENMFWYRQDPGLGLRLIYFSYDVKMKEKGDIPEGYSVSREKKERFSLILESASTNQTSMYLCASSLFQDTQYFGPGTRLTVL.

This chain joins TRBV4-3 and TRBJ1-4, with a weak D call TRBD1 (5 bases). Germline CDR1 is LGHNA and CDR2 is YSLEER. Trimming removed 0 bases at V and 0 bases at J, with 11 bases between. The length of the CDR3 is 17 residues. The CDR3 region has the DNA TGCGCCAGCAGCCAAGATTTGGGGGTGGCAACTAATGAAAAACTGTTTTTT. Translated, it gives CASSQDLGVATNEKLFF.

A few counts support this clonotype. The rearrangement links TRBV5-1 to TRBJ2-3, with 9 bases aligning to TRBD1. The V gene's germline CDR1 is SGHRS and CDR2 YFSETQ. This CDR3 comprises 15 residues. The V segment lost 5 bases and the J segment 5 bases; nucleotides outside the gene matches: 9. CDR3 residues: CASRRTGEGEDTQYF. CDR3 coding DNA: TGCGCCAGCAGGAGGACAGGGGAAGGAGAAGATACGCAGTATTTT.

This clonotype was seen at least ten times. The chain links TRBV20-1 to TRBJ2-7, with D perhaps TRBD1 or TRBD2 (5 bases each). Germline CDR1 reads DFQATT; CDR2 reads SNEGSKA (reference sequence). Between the trimmed V and J ends, which lost 1 base and 0 bases, there was a span of 10 bases. The CDR3 runs to 14 residues. The CDR3 region has the DNA TGCAGTGCTAGAGTCAGTGGGGGCTCCTACGAGCAGTACTTC. Residues: CSARVSGGSYEQYF.

V gene TRBV7-2 combines with J gene TRBJ2-3, with 9 bases aligning to TRBD2. This CDR3 spans 14 amino acids. The germline gives CDR1 SGHTA, CDR2 FQGNSA. Losses at the gene ends were 8 bases for V and 1 base for J; bases not matched to a gene: 4. The CDR3 is CASLASGGTDTQYF. CDR3 DNA sequence: TGTGCCAGCCTGGCTAGCGGGGGCACAGATACGCAGTATTTT.

This clonotype was recorded a few times. V and J are TRBV5-1 and TRBJ2-7; 7 positions match TRBD1. The CDR3 runs to 12 residues. Germline loops: CDR1 SGHRS, CDR2 YFSETQ. The V segment lost 4 bases and the J segment 5 bases; nucleotides outside the gene matches: 3. The CDR3 reads CASSKDRDEQYF. CDR3 coding DNA: TGCGCCAGCAGCAAAGACAGGGACGAGCAGTACTTC. Variable domain in full (rest from reference TRBV5-1 and TRBJ2-7): KAGVTQTPRYLIKTRGQQVTLSCSPISGHRSVSWYQQTPGQGLQFLFEYFSETQRNKGNFPGRFSGRQFSNSRSEMNVSTLELGDSALYLCASSKDRDEQYFGPGTRLTVT.

This clonotype was detected a few times. The chain uses TRBV20-1 and TRBJ2-7; either TRBD1 or TRBD2 may fit D (5 bases each). V was trimmed by 4 bases and J by 5 bases, leaving 18 bases between them. The CDR3 has 14 residues. Per the germline V gene, CDR1 is DFQATT and CDR2 is SNEGSKA (reference sequence). The DNA for the CDR3 is TGCAGTGCTAAGGGAGAGAACAGGACCCACGAGCAGTACTTC. Translated, it gives CSAKGENRTHEQYF.

The chain has TRBV2 and TRBJ2-1, with unresolved D. V was pared by 4 bases and J by 11 bases, with 21 bases between. The CDR3 spans 15 residues. Germline V lookup: CDR1 SNHLY, CDR2 FYNNEI. The CDR3, as DNA: TGTGCCAGCAGTGGCAGTCGGACCGATACCGCTAAGCAGTTCTTC. Translated, it gives CASSGSRTDTAKQFF.

CDR3 nucleotide sequence: TGTGCCAGCAGCGTAGACGGGGGGGTGCTAGATACGCAGTATTTT. This translates into CASSVDGGVLDTQYF. This rearrangement joins TRBV9 to TRBJ2-3; 8 nucleotides align to TRBD2. CDR3 length: 15 amino acids. V lost 0 bases, J lost 5 bases, and 5 bases stayed unmatched. The germline V gene encodes CDR1 SGDLS and CDR2 YYNGEE.

The chain employs TRBV20-1 and TRBJ2-7; TRBD1 matches at 10 bases. V trimming: 6 bases; J trimming: 3 bases; junction bases outside the gene matches: 2. The CDR3 covers 12 residues. Germline lookup yields CDR1 DFQATT and CDR2 SNEGSKA (reference sequence). CDR3 protein: CSADRGVYEQYF. DNA for the CDR3: TGCAGTGCGGACAGGGGGGTCTACGAGCAGTACTTC.

This clonotype was found a few times. This chain links TRBV6-2 or TRBV6-3 with TRBJ1-2; 9 nucleotides agree with TRBD1. The junction had 2 bases not matched to a gene; V was cut back by 2 bases and J by 1 base. This CDR3 has 15 residues. Germline CDR1 MNHEY, CDR2 SVGEGT. CDR3 in amino acids: CASSYGTGNNYGYTF. CDR3 sequence (DNA): TGTGCCAGCAGTTACGGGACAGGGAATAACTATGGCTACACCTTC.

This clonotype has a handful of counts. The chain uses TRBV6-2 or TRBV6-3 and TRBJ2-7; D remains ambiguous. Trimming shortened V by 2 bases and J by 3 bases, and 11 bases separated the two germline ends. The CDR3 sequence is 14 residues long. Looked up from germline, CDR1 is MNHEY and CDR2 is SVGEGT. CDR3 region: CASSYRPRVYEQYV. CDR3 coding DNA: TGTGCCAGCAGTTACCGTCCTAGGGTCTACGAGCAGTACGTC.

The chain links TRBV6-2 or TRBV6-3 to TRBJ2-7; TRBD1 agrees at 10 bases. V lost 8 bases and J lost 0; bases outside the gene matches: 4. Germline CDR1 is MNHEY and CDR2 is SVGEGT. The CDR3 has 14 residues. CDR3 loop: CASSGTGASYEQYF. The DNA for the CDR3 is TGTGCCAGCTCCGGGACAGGGGCCTCCTACGAGCAGTACTTC.

The CDR3 sequence is CSGLGSDEQYF. CDR3 nucleotide sequence: TGCAGTGGGTTAGGGTCCGACGAGCAGTACTTC. The chain has TRBV20-1 and TRBJ2-7; D unclear. The CDR3 extends over 11 amino acids. V was shortened by 7 bases and J by 5 bases, with 12 bases between the two germline ends. CDR1 and CDR2 from the germline V gene are DFQATT and SNEGSKA (reference sequence).

In regard to this clonotype: Mismatch with germline at one junction end may stem from a read error. The chain joins TRBV7-7 to TRBJ2-3; tentatively, D is TRBD2 (7 bases). Germline CDR1 is SSHAT and CDR2 is FNYEAQ (reference sequence). The CDR3 spans 14 residues. The CDR3, as DNA: TGTGCTAGCAGCGGCGGGGGCAGCACAGATACGCAGTATTTT. Translating gives CASSGGGSTDTQYF. Looking up the rest from reference TRBV7-7 and TRBJ2-3 gives the full variable domain: GAGVSQSPRYKVTKRGQDVTLRCDPISSHATLYWYQQALGQGPEFLTYFNYEAQPDKSGLPSDRFSAERPEGSISTLTIQRTEQRDSAMYRCASSGGGSTDTQYFGPGTRLTVL.

This clonotype was seen ten or more times. The chain combines TRBV7-9 with TRBJ1-1; TRBD1 matches at 7 bases. The V gene end was trimmed by 4 bases and the J gene end by 1 base; junction bases not matched to a gene: 3. CDR1 is SEHNR, CDR2 FQNEAQ, per germline (reference sequence). This CDR3 contains 14 residues. The CDR3 reads CASSSQGGNTEAFF. The CDR3 DNA is TGTGCCAGCAGCTCGCAGGGGGGGAACACTGAAGCTTTCTTT.

This clonotype was seen only a few times. V usage is TRBV23-1 and J usage is TRBJ2-2; 8 bases align to TRBD1. TRBV23-1 belongs to the ORF category, with a function that is uncertain. The CDR3 has 15 amino acids. With V trimmed by 6 bases and J by 5 bases, 8 bases remained unmatched. CDR3: CASRHRQGRTGELFF. The CDR3 bases are TGCGCCAGCAGGCACCGACAGGGGAGGACCGGGGAGCTGTTTTTT.

In this sample, this clonotype turned up once. This chain links TRBV7-2 with TRBJ1-1; no firm D call. Trimming shortened V by 5 bases and J by 9 bases, and 16 bases separated the two germline ends. Germline loops: CDR1 SGHTA, CDR2 FQGNSA. The CDR3 spans 13 residues. The chain's CDR3 is CASSPTSLRKAFF. DNA for the CDR3: TGTGCCAGCAGCCCTACCTCTCTCCGAAAAGCTTTCTTT. The full variable domain, completed using reference TRBV7-2 and TRBJ1-1, is GAGVSQSPSNKVTEKGKDVELRCDPISGHTALYWYRQSLGQGLEFLIYFQGNSAPDKSGLPSDRFSAERTGGSVSTLTIQRTQQEDSAVYLCASSPTSLRKAFFGQGTRLTVV.

V usage is TRBV5-1 and J usage is TRBJ1-2; maybe TRBD1 (6 bases). With 0 bases removed from V and 2 bases from J, the gap between germline ends came to 8 bases. The CDR3 is 14 residues long. Germline loops: CDR1 SGHRS, CDR2 YFSETQ. The CDR3 coding sequence is TGCGCCAGCAGCTTGGGTGACAGGAACTATGGCTACACCTTC. Its protein product is CASSLGDRNYGYTF. Complete variable domain (other parts from reference TRBV5-1 and TRBJ1-2): KAGVTQTPRYLIKTRGQQVTLSCSPISGHRSVSWYQQTPGQGLQFLFEYFSETQRNKGNFPGRFSGRQFSNSRSEMNVSTLELGDSALYLCASSLGDRNYGYTFGSGTRLTVV.

This clonotype showed up just a few times. This chain links TRBV6-5 with TRBJ2-3; D is ambiguous. The V gene lost 1 base and the J gene lost 8 bases, with 13 bases spanning the gap. CDR3 length: 14 residues. Per germline, CDR1 MNHEY and CDR2 SVGAGI. The CDR3 spells CASSYLSGRSTQYF. As DNA, the CDR3 is TGTGCCAGCAGTTACTTGTCGGGTCGGAGTACGCAGTATTTT.